Below, one T cell receptor beta chain is given with its context. Antigen unknown. The data stem from a study of beta chain features in type 1 diabetes. Reverse transcription of all isolated RNA meant that expressed TCRB transcripts were sequenced. Assay: immunoSEQ multiplex PCR; the TCRdb copy retains only in-frame clones and omits some. The sample carries 15,000 or so clones, roughly 63% recorded once. The CDR3 totals 15 residues. From germline, CDR1 is SNHLY and CDR2 FYNNEI. V lost 6 bases, J lost 1 base, and 14 bases lay in between. The single heparinised draw taken from each donor contained around 110 mL of blood on average. Study-level points and caveats: Type 1 diabetes patients had moderately but significantly shorter TCRB CDR3s in all four CD4+ subsets.

The source material was stem cell memory CD4+ T cells from blood. This clonotype was sampled from a woman between 18 and 30 years old with type 1 diabetes. The rearrangement links TRBV2 to TRBJ2-3; no clear D gene. CDR3 DNA: TGTGCCAGCAGGGAGACTCCACATCGCACAGATACGCAGTATTTT. It yields the protein CASRETPHRTDTQYF.